This entry features one T cell receptor (beta chain) sequence. Its antigen specificity is not known. No base quality information exists; no much larger clone differs at one position. Taken from cysteine to phenylalanine, the CDR3 has 14 residues. The DNA shown is the 42-base CDR3, in frame from base 1. V loses 2 bases, J loses 6 bases, and the germline ends lie 8 bases apart. From the germline V gene, CDR1 is LGHNA and CDR2 is YNFKEQ. TCR beta CDR3 regions were amplified from genomic DNA with the immunoSEQ v3 hsTCRB kit using bias-controlled multiplex PCR. TCR libraries were sequenced on an Illumina NextSeq 500 to 2 million to 2.5 million read pairs for survey level or roughly 4.5-6 million for deep level. As for how the authors treated the data: Clonality was reported by immunoSEQ Analyzer software, which also assigned V, D and J genes and filtered out non-productive sequences. To compare repertoires between infused TIL and blood, productive Simpson clonality was used along with the Morisita overlap index of productive TRB rearrangements. Absolute clonotype counts in blood were estimated as lymphocyte count times CD3+ fraction times the clone's productive frequency. In its TCRdb copy, this immuneACCESS table keeps in-frame sequences only and misses some clones. Where compared with another copy, unresolved V genes explain less than half of these, and the others have no known cause. The DNA was the basis for D and trimming; V, J and clone size are from that table. Recorded for this sample are 50,000 or so clones; less than 80% of them occurred a single time. The ten most abundant clones make up around 4.8% of the sample.

The data were taken from a study of TIL therapy for anti-PD-1-resistant metastatic lung cancer (dated by TCRdb to about 2021). Study-wide context: Before any PD-1/PD-L1 blockade was given, tumors were harvested, nivolumab was then administered, and patients who progressed went on to receive lymphodepletion, an infusion of expanded TIL, and IL-2. Across the cohort, whole-exome sequencing showed a median non-synonymous tumor mutation burden of more than 1.3 mutations per megabase. Clonotypes were tracked across tumor, expanded TIL product and serial blood samples by T cell receptor beta sequencing of tumor and peripheral blood. Most of the cohort had lung adenocarcinoma, including a few EGFR-mutant tumors and two ALK-rearranged tumors, and half of the patients were either current or former smokers. Enrolled patients had a median age of about 53 years (range roughly 35-85) and a median tumor PD-L1 proportion score of approximately 6.2%.

The sample's time point, from its label and the paper: pre-treatment sample, taken before nivolumab and TIL therapy. Adults with stage 4 NSCLC were enrolled from October 2017 to January 2020 in a dual-center phase I trial. The samples were obtained from a phase I trial that was single-arm and open-label and tested tumor-infiltrating lymphocyte therapy combined with nivolumab in advanced non-small cell lung cancer. Blood mononuclear cells were isolated from EDTA tubes by Ficoll gradient and were snap-frozen as pellets, and DNA was extracted with a Qiagen mini-prep kit. Points the paper makes about the study in general: The study protocol defined all tumor marker inferences as exploratory. Clonotypes from the infused TIL partially replaced the baseline peripheral repertoire and then declined over months, and persistence showed no apparent association with response. The cohort was highly selected, including more treatment-naive, never-smoker and oncogene-addicted patients than is typical, which limits generalizability.

The sequencing here drew on blood, taken at baseline. The V gene is TRBV4-2 and the J gene is TRBJ1-6; D gene: possibly TRBD1, on 6 matching bases. The sequence derives from a woman between 30 and 80 years old with non-small cell lung cancer. The CDR3 reads CASSQQDSNSPLHF. In nucleotides, the sequence is TGTGCCAGCAGCCAACAGGACAGTAATTCACCCCTCCACTTT.